The next 18 T cell receptor beta chains were all read from a single sample in a study of blood T cell repertoires in COVID-19. TCRdb's copy holds only in-frame clones and misses some; the assay was immunoSEQ multiplex PCR. The sample has 150,000 to 200,000 clones, more than 75% seen once. The sample consisted of peripheral blood. All receptors derive from a man aged 50-60 years who had recovered from COVID-19.

The rearrangement uses TRBV18 and TRBJ2-2, with no clear D. CDR3 size: 14 residues. V was trimmed by 5 bases and J by 3 bases, leaving 10 bases between them. Germline V lookup: CDR1 KGHSH, CDR2 LQKENI. CDR3 amino acids: CASSIIPDTGELFF. The CDR3 DNA follows: TGTGCCAGCTCAATTATACCAGACACCGGGGAGCTGTTTTTT.

The chain links TRBV6-5 to TRBJ1-2; the match to TRBD1 covers 8 bases. The CDR3 has 13 amino acids. V shed 8 bases, J shed 4 bases, and the junction held 6 bases outside the gene matches. Germline CDR1 is MNHEY and CDR2 is SVGAGI. The CDR3 here is CASGRTGTYGYTF. The CDR3 nucleotides read TGTGCCAGCGGGAGGACAGGGACCTATGGCTACACCTTC.

This sequence joins TRBV5-1 and TRBJ2-6; 11 positions match TRBD1. The CDR3 contains 17 residues. Germline lookup yields CDR1 SGHRS and CDR2 YFSETQ. Trimming at V came to 4 bases and at J to 0 bases, leaving 3 bases not matched to a gene. The CDR3 sequence is CASSRDRGSSGANVLTF. CDR3 nucleotide sequence: TGCGCCAGCAGCAGGGACAGGGGGAGCTCTGGGGCCAACGTCCTGACTTTC.

V usage is TRBV11-2 and J usage is TRBJ1-4; no firm D call. This CDR3 has 15 residues. CDR1 and CDR2 (germline): SGHAT, FQNNGV. The V end was cut by 1 base, the J end by 7 bases, with 13 bases between. The CDR3 DNA sequence: TGTGCCAGCAGCTTAGGGGCGGATCGGGGTGAAAAACTGTTTTTT. Its translation is CASSLGADRGEKLFF.

This clone was seen just once. The chain joins TRBV4-3 to TRBJ2-1; no reliable D call. This CDR3 contains 15 residues. The V and J ends lost 0 bases and 4 bases respectively, with 10 bases between them. CDR1 is LGHNA and CDR2 is YSLEER in the germline V gene. The CDR3 DNA follows: TGCGCCAGCAGCCAAGATTTGACGGGTTACAATGAGCAGTTCTTC. Protein sequence: CASSQDLTGYNEQFF.

This chain uses TRBV30 with TRBJ2-6; 12 bases line up with TRBD1. CDR1 and CDR2 from the germline V gene are GTSNPN and SVGIG (reference sequence). There are 17 residues in the CDR3. The junction had 7 bases not matched to a gene; V was cut back by 3 bases and J by 4 bases. The CDR3 DNA sequence: TGTGCCTGGAGGAGGGACAGGGGGCAAAAAGGGGCCAACGTCCTGACTTTC. Protein: CAWRRDRGQKGANVLTF.

V is TRBV2 and J is TRBJ2-2; the match to TRBD2 covers 11 bases. CDR3 length equals 17 residues. J lost 0 bases, V lost 5 bases, and 5 bases had no gene match. CDR1 SNHLY and CDR2 FYNNEI come from the germline V gene. CDR3 loop: CASSPTSGGPNTGELFF. The CDR3 bases are TGTGCCAGCAGTCCTACTAGCGGGGGACCGAACACCGGGGAGCTGTTTTTT.

This sequence joins TRBV6-1 and TRBJ2-2, with D possibly matching TRBD2 (5 bases). CDR3 size: 16 residues. From germline, CDR1 is MNHNS and CDR2 SASEGT. Trimming removed 3 bases from V and 0 bases from J, with 11 bases in between. The CDR3 loop is CASSDFPGANTGELFF. CDR3 nucleotides: TGTGCCAGCAGTGATTTCCCCGGGGCGAACACCGGGGAGCTGTTTTTT.

V and J are TRBV5-8 and TRBJ2-1; 11 nucleotides agree with TRBD1. The germline V gene has CDR1 SGHTS and CDR2 YDEGEE. CDR3 length equals 16 residues. Trimming removed 4 bases from V and 6 bases from J; junction bases left unmatched: 9. For the CDR3, the DNA is TGTGCCAGCAGCCCTACCGGGGACAGGGGGGGCAATGAGCAGTTCTTC. This encodes CASSPTGDRGGNEQFF.

V is TRBV7-2 and J is TRBJ2-1; no clear D. This CDR3 has 12 amino acids. Per germline, CDR1 SGHTA and CDR2 FQGNSA. V was pared by 1 base and J by 9 bases, with 7 bases between. CDR3 residues: CASSLVSGEQFF. Written as DNA, the CDR3 is TGTGCCAGCAGCTTAGTGTCGGGTGAGCAGTTCTTC.

The CDR3 DNA sequence: TGTGCCAGCAGTGGACAGCTAAATTCACCCCTCCACTTT. Translation gives CASSGQLNSPLHF. The J gene is TRBJ1-6, the V gene TRBV11-2; perhaps TRBD1 as D (6 bases). This CDR3 region has 13 residues. The germline V gene has CDR1 SGHAT and CDR2 FQNNGV. Between the trimmed V and J ends, which lost 6 bases and 7 bases, there was a span of 10 bases.

This chain connects TRBV29-1 to TRBJ1-2; TRBD1 agrees at 7 bases. J lost 4 bases, V lost 0 bases, and 8 bases had no gene match. Germline CDR1 SQVTM, CDR2 ANQGSEA. This CDR3 contains 15 residues. The DNA of the CDR3 is TGCAGCGTTGAAGATTCCCGGACAGGCCTCTATGGCTACACCTTC. Translation gives CSVEDSRTGLYGYTF. The full variable domain, its missing parts supplied by reference TRBV29-1 and TRBJ1-2, is SAVISQKPSRDICQRGTSLTIQCQVDSQVTMMFWYRQQPGQSLTLIATANQGSEATYESGFVIDKFPISRPNLTFSTLTVSNMSPEDSSIYLCSVEDSRTGLYGYTFGSGTRLTVV.

The rearrangement joins TRBV19 to TRBJ1-2; 8 bases line up with TRBD1. V lost 6 bases and J lost 8; bases outside the gene matches: 8. The CDR3 has 13 residues. In germline, CDR1 is LNHDA, CDR2 SQIVND (reference sequence). The CDR3 DNA is TGTGCCAGTAGGAGGACAGGGTGGGAAGGCTACACCTTC. Amino acid sequence: CASRRTGWEGYTF.

This clone appeared a few times. CDR3 sequence: CASSEPTSGGLRTGELFF. The CDR3 DNA follows: TGTGCCAGCAGTGAACCCACTAGCGGGGGCCTCCGAACCGGGGAGCTGTTTTTT. This chain uses TRBV2 with TRBJ2-2; TRBD2 matches at 11 bases. Germline loops: CDR1 SNHLY, CDR2 FYNNEI. Losses at the gene ends were 2 bases for V and 5 bases for J; bases not matched to a gene: 10. The length of the CDR3 is 18 residues.

A word on this clone: At the DNA level, this CDR3 is encoded by other sequences in the same sample as well. The chain links TRBV6-5 to TRBJ1-2; 8 bases map to TRBD1. Germline loops: CDR1 MNHEY, CDR2 SVGAGI. V was clipped by 5 bases and J by 2 bases; unmatched bases: 1. This CDR3 contains 13 residues. The CDR3, as DNA: TGTGCCAGCAGTAGGACAGGGAACTATGGCTACACCTTC. This sequence encodes CASSRTGNYGYTF.

CDR3 in DNA: TGTGCCAGCAGCTTAGGTCAAGCGGGGATCTACGAGCAGTACTTC. Translated, it gives CASSLGQAGIYEQYF. The chain has TRBV7-9 and TRBJ2-7; 7 bases align to TRBD2. Germline V lookup: CDR1 SEHNR, CDR2 FQNEAQ (reference sequence). Germline trimming cut 1 base from V and 3 bases from J; bases unmatched to any gene: 6. The CDR3 consists of 15 residues.

The chain combines TRBV5-4 with TRBJ2-7, with 8 bases aligning to TRBD1. The CDR3 has 14 residues. The germline gives CDR1 SGHNT, CDR2 YYREEE (reference sequence). V gave up 3 bases and J gave up 3 bases; unmatched junction bases: 5. CDR3 region: CASSSRTGRYEQYF. The DNA for the CDR3 is TGTGCCAGCAGCTCCCGGACAGGGCGCTACGAGCAGTACTTC.

The V call is TRBV27, the J call TRBJ2-7; perhaps TRBD2 as D (5 bases). V lost 10 bases and J 0 bases, leaving 10 bases between the germline ends. The CDR3 runs 12 residues. The germline V gene has CDR1 MNHEY and CDR2 SMNVEV (reference sequence). The CDR3 is CAIGSSSYEQYF. Here the CDR3 DNA reads TGTGCCATAGGGAGTAGCTCCTACGAGCAGTACTTC.